The 4 T cell receptor beta chains below come from one sample, sequenced in a study of low-dose radiotherapy and immunotherapy resistance in tumors. TRAV and TRBV primers primed cDNA for both TCRalpha and TCRbeta. The PCR that amplified TCRs ran for around 20 cycles, relying on a constant-region primer and a V-primer adapter. TCRdb processed the reads anew with MiXCR; each CDR3 protein has one entry. The sample contains about 16,000 distinct CDR3 sequences, 70% to 80% of which appear only once. All receptors derive from a human donor with advanced metastatic prostate, ovarian, gallbladder or colorectal cancer (not recorded which). This table probably holds off-target reads from a library built for another chain.

This chain's CDR3 is CASSTDRGLRGYTF. CDR3 bases: TGTGCCAGCAGCACAGACAGGGGGCTACGTGGCTACACCTTC. V and J are TRBV7-8 and TRBJ1-2, with 10 positions matching TRBD1. The CDR3 is 14 residues long. CDR1 is SGHVS, CDR2 FQNEAQ, per germline. V gave up 5 bases and J gave up 7 bases; unmatched junction bases: 7.

V gene TRBV9 combines with J gene TRBJ2-2, with D hard to call. Trimming removed 3 bases from V and 6 bases from J, with 12 bases in between. Looked up from germline, CDR1 is SGDLS and CDR2 is YYNGEE. The CDR3 is made up of 14 amino acids. The CDR3 DNA follows: TGTGCCAGCAGCGCTACGGTCGCGTCCGGGGAGCTGTTTTTT. Translated, it gives CASSATVASGELFF.

The chain carries TRBV6-6 and TRBJ2-1; TRBD1 or TRBD2 may be the D gene (5 bases each). This CDR3 has 14 residues. Germline lookup yields CDR1 MNHNY and CDR2 SVGAGI (reference sequence). The V and J ends lost 2 bases and 7 bases respectively, with 12 bases between them. The CDR3 region is CASSYPGLANEQFF. As DNA, the CDR3 is TGTGCCAGCAGTTACCCAGGGCTAGCTAATGAGCAGTTCTTC.

The chain is built from TRBV11-2 and TRBJ2-3; D uncertain. There are 13 residues in the CDR3. CDR1 and CDR2 (germline): SGHAT, FQNNGV. The ends were cut back, 1 base at V and 3 bases at J, with 5 bases in the middle. Here the CDR3 reads CASSLGLTDTQYF. CDR3 nucleotides: TGTGCCAGCAGCTTAGGTCTGACAGATACGCAGTATTTT.